The source of this T cell receptor beta chain is a study of shared T cell receptors in the human thymus. The CDR3 totals 17 residues. In germline, CDR1 is MNHEY, CDR2 SMNVEV (reference sequence). V shed 3 bases and J 6 bases; nucleotides not matched to a gene: 10. Using immunoSEQ multiplex PCR, the repertoire was profiled, and TCRdb retains in-frame clones only, with some absent. This table holds about 660,000 clones, approximately 88% found once. This clone came up once. This same sample was also part of a study on human thymus T cells.

The chain joins TRBV27 to TRBJ2-2; 10 nucleotides align to TRBD1. This sequence originates from a boy younger than two with a congenital heart defect. The sequenced sample consisted of thymocytes. CDR3 DNA sequence: TGTGCCAGCAGTTTGGTAGACGGGACAGGGGCCGCCGGGGAGCTGTTTTTT. Residues: CASSLVDGTGAAGELFF.